Here is one TCR beta chain with its context. Its antigen is unknown. The authors ran a second PCR of about 6 to 11 cycles using a sample-barcoded 5' primer and a J-beta primer mix. TCRdb called the 5' RACE reads again in MiXCR, with one record for every CDR3 protein. The sample holds some 1,800,000 distinct CDR3 sequences, roughly two fifths seen once. This sample was taken from a study of blood T cells in healthy people across ages. Whole-study results and caveats: TCR beta diversity correlated strongly with naive T cell percentage.

The CDR3 loop spans 16 amino acids. The trim removed 5 bases at V and 2 bases at J, leaving 8 bases unmatched. Germline lookup yields CDR1 SGHTA and CDR2 FQGNSA. The sequenced sample was blood. This sequence originates from a human donor in good health. The chain couples TRBV7-2 to TRBJ2-1; 8 nucleotides match TRBD2. CDR3 loop: CASSISRGGAYNEQFF. DNA of the CDR3: TGTGCCAGCAGCATCTCCCGGGGGGGGGCCTACAATGAGCAGTTCTTC.